This TCR beta chain appears in the sequencing data of a study of CD8+ T cells in alopecia areata. On the study more broadly: The duration of tofacitinib was 6 to 18 months, with 6 months off drug afterward. Notes on the study in general: Tofacitinib did not eliminate many expanded lesional clones from scalp or blood. Only a single nonresponder existed, so baseline CD8+ expansion links stay unclear.

Treatment specified: oral pan-JAK inhibitor, 5-10 mg twice daily. On this clone: No antigen is known for it.

Sequencing templates came from extracted RNA that was reverse transcribed into cDNA. Assay: immunoSEQ multiplex PCR; the TCRdb copy retains only in-frame clones and omits some. The profile shows over 150,000 clones, roughly 62% of them singletons. The length of the CDR3 is 16 residues. Germline lookup yields CDR1 SQVTM and CDR2 ANQGSEA. Trimming left V 0 bases short and J 4 bases short, with 18 bases between. The rearrangement joins TRBV29-1 to TRBJ1-2; D perhaps matches TRBD1 (6 bases). The source of this sequence is a human donor with alopecia areata. The specimen comprised CD8+ T cells sorted from blood, sampled at week 24, from a patient treated with tofacitinib. The CDR3 bases are TGCAGCGTTGAAGATCAGGAGCGACAGGCCCTCTATGGCTACACCTTC. This encodes CSVEDQERQALYGYTF.